Below are 12 T cell receptor beta chains sequenced from a single sample in a study of beta chain features in type 1 diabetes. The antigens of these receptors remain unknown. The entirety of the isolated RNA underwent reverse transcription, so expressed TCRB transcripts were sequenced. Clones were read by immunoSEQ multiplex PCR, and TCRdb kept only the in-frame ones, dropping some. The sample has 300,000 to 450,000 clones; 9.5% to 10% are singletons. Study conclusions and caveats: TCRB CDR3s were moderately but significantly shorter in Type 1 diabetes patients in all four CD4+ subsets.

Sequencing used central memory CD4+ T cells from blood. The source of these receptors is a man aged 25-45 years with type 1 diabetes.

The sample holds a few counts of this clone. J is TRBJ1-1 and V is TRBV7-3; D is uncertain. Germline V gene data show CDR1 as SGHTA and CDR2 as FQGTGA. Deletions cut 5 bases from V and 0 bases from J, with 13 bases between. This CDR3 region has 15 residues. CDR3: CASSISGPMNTEAFF. The CDR3 nucleotides are TGTGCCAGCAGCATAAGCGGGCCTATGAACACTGAAGCTTTCTTT.

This clone was counted a few times. The J gene is TRBJ1-2, the V gene TRBV11-2; D gene ambiguous. Trimming pared 0 bases from V and 4 bases from J, leaving 9 bases between. Germline V lookup: CDR1 SGHAT, CDR2 FQNNGV. The CDR3 runs to 14 residues. For the CDR3, the DNA is TGTGCCAGCAGCTTAGACCCTACCCCCTATGGCTACACCTTC. As protein: CASSLDPTPYGYTF.

This clone appeared many times. J is TRBJ1-1 and V is TRBV7-2; TRBD1 might be the D (5 bases). Trimming stripped 7 bases from V and 0 bases from J, with 9 bases between. The CDR3 is made up of 13 amino acids. Germline CDR1 SGHTA, CDR2 FQGNSA. The CDR3 reads CASNRQMNTEAFF. In nucleotides, the CDR3 is TGTGCCAGCAACCGACAGATGAACACTGAAGCTTTCTTT. The variable domain in full, completed from reference TRBV7-2 and TRBJ1-1, reads GAGVSQSPSNKVTEKGKDVELRCDPISGHTALYWYRQSLGQGLEFLIYFQGNSAPDKSGLPSDRFSAERTGGSVSTLTIQRTQQEDSAVYLCASNRQMNTEAFFGQGTRLTVV.

This clone was counted many times. The chain links TRBV5-5 to TRBJ2-3, with D tentatively TRBD1 (5 bases). Germline V gene lookup returns CDR1 SGHKS and CDR2 YYEKEE (reference sequence). V lost 1 base and J 2 bases, leaving 8 bases between the germline ends. The CDR3 covers 14 residues. In DNA, the CDR3 is TGTGCCAGCAGCTTGAGGGGAAACACAGATACGCAGTATTTT. This codes for CASSLRGNTDTQYF.

CDR3 region: CASSSGLAGYEQYF. DNA for the CDR3: TGTGCCAGCAGCTCAGGACTAGCGGGGTACGAGCAGTACTTC. The chain has TRBV7-2 and TRBJ2-7, with 12 bases aligning to TRBD2. This CDR3 comprises 14 residues. Trimming removed 4 bases from V and 4 bases from J; junction bases left unmatched: 2. Germline V gene sequence: CDR1 SGHTA, CDR2 FQGNSA. The full variable domain, its missing parts supplied by reference TRBV7-2 and TRBJ2-7, is GAGVSQSPSNKVTEKGKDVELRCDPISGHTALYWYRQSLGQGLEFLIYFQGNSAPDKSGLPSDRFSAERTGGSVSTLTIQRTQQEDSAVYLCASSSGLAGYEQYFGPGTRLTVT.

There are a few counts of this clone. The genes are TRBV28 and TRBJ2-7, with TRBD1 matching 8 bases. V was pared by 5 bases and J by 2 bases, with 8 bases of the junction left unmatched. The CDR3 contains 15 residues. Germline V gives CDR1 MDHEN, CDR2 SYDVKM. For the CDR3, the DNA is TGTGCCAGCAGTACCCTGGACAGGGCTACCTACGAGCAGTACTTC. It is translated as CASSTLDRATYEQYF.

The V and J genes are TRBV7-2 and TRBJ2-7, with D hard to call. The V end was cut by 1 base, the J end by 0 bases, with 10 bases between. In germline, CDR1 is SGHTA, CDR2 FQGNSA. The CDR3 is made up of 15 amino acids. The CDR3 DNA reads TGTGCCAGCAGCTTAGTTGGTACGGTCTCCTACGAGCAGTACTTC. Its protein is CASSLVGTVSYEQYF. The full variable domain, completed using reference TRBV7-2 and TRBJ2-7, is GAGVSQSPSNKVTEKGKDVELRCDPISGHTALYWYRQSLGQGLEFLIYFQGNSAPDKSGLPSDRFSAERTGGSVSTLTIQRTQQEDSAVYLCASSLVGTVSYEQYFGPGTRLTVT.

In this sample, this clone turned up a few times. The V gene is TRBV28, the J gene TRBJ1-5, with 9 bases fitting TRBD1. CDR3 length equals 19 residues. Germline CDR1 reads MDHEN; CDR2 reads SYDVKM. Trimming cost V 3 bases and J 7 bases; bases outside gene matches: 19. The CDR3 region is CASSLSPGGGQGGRQPQHF. CDR3 coding DNA: TGTGCCAGCAGTTTGTCACCAGGTGGGGGACAGGGAGGCAGGCAGCCCCAGCATTTT.

This clone was seen a few times. The rearrangement uses TRBV18 and TRBJ2-7; possible D gene TRBD2, 6 bases. The CDR3 totals 15 residues. V lost 6 bases and J 5 bases, leaving 20 bases between the germline ends. Germline V gene sequence: CDR1 KGHSH, CDR2 LQKENI. Written as DNA, the CDR3 is TGTGCCAGCTCCCGGGACTCCCGGTTCCACCACGAGCAGTACTTC. Protein sequence: CASSRDSRFHHEQYF.

This clone was found many times. V usage is TRBV6-6 and J usage is TRBJ2-7; 7 bases match TRBD1. This CDR3 is 12 amino acids long. Germline assignment: CDR1 MNHNY and CDR2 SVGAGI (reference sequence). Losses at the gene ends were 4 bases for V and 6 bases for J; bases not matched to a gene: 3. Here the CDR3 DNA reads TGTGCCAGCAGTTTCCGACAGGGCGAGCAGTACTTC. Translation gives CASSFRQGEQYF.

This clone was picked up a small number of times. The chain joins TRBV14 to TRBJ2-2, with 7 bases lining up with TRBD2. This CDR3 region has 16 residues. The trim removed 4 bases at V and 5 bases at J, leaving 10 bases unmatched. CDR1 and CDR2 (germline): SGHDN, FVKESK. The CDR3 is CASSRHRGVDTGELFF. CDR3 sequence (DNA): TGTGCCAGCAGCCGCCACCGGGGGGTAGATACCGGGGAGCTGTTTTTT.

The chain employs TRBV5-1 and TRBJ2-3; no clear D gene. CDR3 length equals 14 residues. V lost 4 bases, J lost 4 bases, and 13 bases lay in between. CDR1 SGHRS and CDR2 YFSETQ come from the germline V gene. CDR3 protein: CASSLQPLADTQYF. DNA of the CDR3: TGCGCCAGCAGCCTCCAACCACTTGCAGATACGCAGTATTTT.